The clone carrying this TCR beta chain has a single count. Its antigen remains unknown. The table came from immunoSEQ multiplex PCR; TCRdb's copy has only in-frame clones and leaves some out. The sample shows some 2.1 million clones, 95% of them seen only once. This record belongs to a study of shared clonotypes between healthy human individuals. Splitting of CD4+ cells produced CD45RA+ naive and CD45RA-negative memory subsets. Findings of the study overall: Approximately 5.1% was the fraction of naive CD4 clonotypes found shared across four donors. Naive subsets, compared against memory subsets, generally had larger estimated richness values.

The V end lost 0 bases, the J end lost 4 bases, and 9 bases lay between the germline ends. The germline CDR1 and CDR2 sequences are SEHNR and FQNEAQ (reference sequence). The CDR3 spans 14 residues. The sequenced sample was naive CD4+ T cells sorted from blood. Subset described: CD45RA+ positively selected. This TCR was recovered from a man aged 18 to 35 in good health. V and J are TRBV7-9 and TRBJ1-2; D remains unclear. The CDR3 nucleotides read TGTGCCAGCAGCTTAGCCCGGGCCAGCTATGGCTACACCTTC. This codes for CASSLARASYGYTF.